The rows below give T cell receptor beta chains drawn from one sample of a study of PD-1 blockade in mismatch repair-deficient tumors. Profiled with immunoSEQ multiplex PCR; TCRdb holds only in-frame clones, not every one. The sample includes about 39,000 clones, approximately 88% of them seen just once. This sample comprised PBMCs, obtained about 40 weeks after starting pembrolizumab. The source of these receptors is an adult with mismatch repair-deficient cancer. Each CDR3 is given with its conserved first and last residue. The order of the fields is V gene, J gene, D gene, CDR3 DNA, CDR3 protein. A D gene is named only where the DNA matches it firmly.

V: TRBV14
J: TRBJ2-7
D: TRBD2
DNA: TGTGCCAGCAGCTCCTACCCCGGGACTAGCGGGATCCCGATAACCTACGAGCAGTACTTC
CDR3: CASSSYPGTSGIPITYEQYF

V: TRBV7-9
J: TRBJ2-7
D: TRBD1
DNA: TGTGCCAGCAACTCAGGGGGATCCGGAGAGCAGTACTTC
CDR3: CASNSGGSGEQYF

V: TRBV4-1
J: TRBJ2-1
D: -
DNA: TGCGCCAGCAGCCAAGCCCTCCACAATGAGCAGTTCTTC
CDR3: CASSQALHNEQFF

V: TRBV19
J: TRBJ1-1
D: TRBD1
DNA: TGTGCCAGTAGTAGCGACAGGGCCCCGAACACTGAAGCTTTCTTT
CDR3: CASSSDRAPNTEAFF

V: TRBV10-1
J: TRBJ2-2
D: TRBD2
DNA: TGCGCCAGCAGCCCCAGACTAGCGGGAGCCGGGGAGCTGTTTTTT
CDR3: CASSPRLAGAGELFF

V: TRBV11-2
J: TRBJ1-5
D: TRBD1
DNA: TGTGCCAGCAGCTTGATTCAGGGGGCTCGGAGCAATCAGCCCCAGCATTTT
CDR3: CASSLIQGARSNQPQHF

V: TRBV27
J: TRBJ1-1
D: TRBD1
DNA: TGTGCCAGCAGTTTGGGGAGGGACAGGGGGTATACTGAAGCTTTCTTT
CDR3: CASSLGRDRGYTEAFF

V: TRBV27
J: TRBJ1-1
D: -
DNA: TGTGCCAGCAGTTTAGTTCAGGACACTGAAGCTTTCTTT
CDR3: CASSLVQDTEAFF

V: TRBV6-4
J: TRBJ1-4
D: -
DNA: TGTGCCAGCAGTGACTTGAGGGCAACTAATGAAAAACTGTTTTTT
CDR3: CASSDLRATNEKLFF

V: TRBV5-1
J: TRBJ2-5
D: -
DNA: TGCGCCAGCAGCTATGGTGCGACAGCCCAAGAGACCCAGTACTTC
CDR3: CASSYGATAQETQYF